This entry is about one T cell receptor beta chain. The data originate from a study of blood T cell repertoires in COVID-19. About the study: Collection of acute and convalescent COVID-19 samples took place in the United States, Italy and Spain. Sources were T cells, B-cell-depleted T cells, or PBMCs; the material itself was cDNA or gDNA.

The trim removed 4 bases at V and 3 bases at J, leaving 2 bases unmatched. The CDR3 covers 12 residues. Germline-derived CDR1 and CDR2 are SQVTM and ANQGSEA. Authors' methods: Amplification with reference gene primers provided the estimates of nucleated cell counts. Assay: immunoSEQ multiplex PCR; the TCRdb copy retains only in-frame clones and omits some. V and J calls and clone size come straight from that table; D and trimming were deduced from the DNA. The data show 150,000 to 200,000 clones, about 82% seen once. This clonotype was obtained from a woman in her 30s with acute or convalescent COVID-19. The V gene is TRBV29-1, the J gene TRBJ1-1; 7 bases match TRBD1. Sequenced input: peripheral blood. CDR3 nucleotide sequence: TGCAGCGTTGGACAGGGAGACACTGAAGCTTTCTTT. Translating gives CSVGQGDTEAFF.